This record looks at one T cell receptor (beta chain) sequence and its context. This specimen belongs to a study of blood T cell repertoires in COVID-19. Study details: Sample material is recorded as cDNA or gDNA derived from T cells, B-cell-depleted T cells, or PBMCs.

This table comes from immunoSEQ multiplex PCR, and its TCRdb copy is limited to in-frame clones, with some not included. The sample records 99,000 or so clones, 85% to 90% being singletons. CDR3 length equals 17 residues. V lost 1 base and J lost 1, with 13 bases in between. The germline gives CDR1 SGHVS, CDR2 FNYEAQ. This chain joins TRBV7-6 and TRBJ2-2, with D tentatively TRBD2 (6 bases). Sequenced input: peripheral blood. This TCR was sampled from a man aged 50-59 years with COVID-19, enrolled during active disease. The CDR3, as DNA: TGTGCCAGCAGCTTAGGACCCTTGGGGGGGAACACCGGGGAGCTGTTTTTT. It translates to CASSLGPLGGNTGELFF.